This section outlines one T cell receptor (beta chain) sequence together with its context. What it binds is unknown. The sample comes from a study of cytomegalovirus exposure and HLA in healthy donors. Overall study: About 85 million unique TCRs from HLA-typed donors were held in an early release of data. Broader study findings: Later on, a genetic analysis was performed. It linked a missense variant in DCLRE1C with V- and J-gene trimming of TCR beta. As immune exposure information, only CMV serostatus was available.

CDR1 is SGHRS, CDR2 YFSETQ, per germline. Germline trimming cut 1 base from V and 8 bases from J; bases unmatched to any gene: 2. This CDR3 has 13 residues. The PCR ran on 60 Vbeta and 13 Jbeta primers. Clones were sequenced by immunoSEQ multiplex PCR, and TCRdb holds only the in-frame ones, with some missing. The repertoire consists of about 160,000 clones, with about three quarters occurring once and the leading ten covering 4.7%. The sequence came from a man between 18 and 35 years old in good health and CMV-seropositive. Sequenced input: PBMCs. V and J are TRBV5-1 and TRBJ1-4, with 7 bases lining up with TRBD1. The CDR3 DNA follows: TGCGCCAGCAGCTTGCGACAGGGCGAAAAACTGTTTTTT. It specifies CASSLRQGEKLFF.